This entry concerns a single TCR beta chain. Antigen specificity is unknown. Produced via immunoSEQ multiplex PCR; TCRdb's table is partial and in-frame only. The repertoire holds over 150,000 clones, with about 86% as singletons. The sample comes from a study of cytomegalovirus exposure and HLA in healthy donors. General study findings and limits: It was reported that the classifier diagnosed cytomegalovirus status with high specificity and sensitivity in both the original and validation cohorts. Listed as cytomegalovirus-associated were 150 or so TCR beta chains. Whilst most TCR sequences proved rare, a subset of public TCRs occurred across many donors.

The donors belonged to the approximately 120-subject validation cohort, separate from the approximately 700-subject first cohort. Sequenced: PBMCs. This TCR was sampled from a man between 18 and 29 years old in good health and CMV-seropositive.

CDR3 residues: CASTRTGGQDTQYF. As DNA, the CDR3 is TGTGCCAGCACGAGAACGGGAGGACAGGATACGCAGTATTTT. The rearrangement joins TRBV28 to TRBJ2-3; a possible D gene is TRBD2 (7 bases). Germline-derived CDR1 and CDR2 are MDHEN and SYDVKM. This CDR3 has 14 residues. The V and J ends lost 7 bases and 6 bases respectively, with 17 bases between them.